The 12 T cell receptor beta chains given below trace back to one sample, sequenced in a study of CD8+ T cells in alopecia areata (dated 2018 in TCRdb). The library was prepared using the immunoSEQ multiplex PCR assay. RNA was extracted from all samples and reverse transcribed into cDNA, which served as template for TCR sequencing. TCRdb retrieved this table from immuneACCESS and kept in-frame rearrangements only. Not all clones are present; in checked studies, unresolved V genes account for under half, and no reason is known for the remainder. The sample yields more than 200,000 clones; approximately 40% were counted once. The leading ten clones occupy approximately 2.4% of the sample. The treatment or condition label corresponds to: oral pan-JAK inhibitor, 5-10 mg twice daily. Sequences were derived from CD4+ T cells sorted from blood, sampled around week 37, from a patient treated with tofacitinib. The receptors stem from a human donor with alopecia areata.

The chain has TRBV5-4 and TRBJ2-5; possible D gene TRBD1, 5 bases. Germline-derived CDR1 and CDR2 are SGHNT and YYREEE (reference sequence). There are 14 residues in the CDR3. Trimming removed 4 bases at V and 2 bases at J, with 12 bases between. CDR3 region: CASSAGAQQETQYF. As DNA, the CDR3 is TGTGCCAGCAGCGCTGGGGCACAGCAAGAGACCCAGTACTTC.

The chain joins TRBV2 to TRBJ2-1; D possibly corresponds to TRBD2 (6 bases). Germline CDR1 is SNHLY and CDR2 is FYNNEI. The CDR3 length is 15 residues. Trimming took 5 bases from V and 1 from J, leaving 12 bases between them. The CDR3 DNA reads TGTGCCAGCAGTCGGGCGGGAATGTCCTACAATGAGCAGTTCTTC. This gives the protein CASSRAGMSYNEQFF.

V is TRBV5-1 and J is TRBJ2-3; tentative D call: TRBD1 (5 bases). Germline V gene sequence: CDR1 SGHRS, CDR2 YFSETQ. This CDR3 region has 15 residues. Trimming took 4 bases from V and 0 from J, leaving 12 bases between them. The CDR3 bases are TGCGCCAGCAGCCTAGACAGTTCGAGCACAGATACGCAGTATTTT. This translates into CASSLDSSSTDTQYF.

CDR3 loop: CASTPGQGRGYTF. The DNA for the CDR3 is TGTGCCAGTACCCCTGGGCAGGGTCGGGGCTACACCTTC. The chain is built from TRBV19 and TRBJ1-2, with D perhaps matching TRBD1 (5 bases). The germline V and J ends were trimmed by 7 bases and 8 bases, with 17 bases remaining between them. From germline, CDR1 is LNHDA and CDR2 SQIVND (reference sequence). The CDR3 is made up of 13 amino acids.

The CDR3 nucleotides are TGCAGCGTGGTGGGGGAGGGAAGCACTGAAGCTTTCTTT. Amino acid sequence: CSVVGEGSTEAFF. The chain uses TRBV29-1 and TRBJ1-1, with a possible D match to TRBD1 (5 bases). Trimming shortened V by 6 bases and J by 4 bases, and 15 bases separated the two germline ends. The CDR3 loop spans 13 amino acids. Germline V lookup: CDR1 SQVTM, CDR2 ANQGSEA.

A few counts support this clone. This chain links TRBV5-1 with TRBJ2-4; 10 nucleotides line up with TRBD1. CDR1 is SGHRS, CDR2 YFSETQ, per germline. The CDR3 runs to 15 residues. J gave up 8 bases and V 4 bases, and 9 bases lay outside the gene matches. CDR3 sequence: CASSRDRGAVDIQYF. The CDR3, as DNA: TGCGCCAGCAGCCGGGACAGGGGAGCCGTGGACATTCAGTACTTC.

This clone has just a few counts. This sequence joins TRBV5-1 and TRBJ2-1; TRBD2 matches at 9 bases. The CDR3 covers 17 residues. The germline V gene encodes CDR1 SGHRS and CDR2 YFSETQ. J was trimmed by 0 bases and V by 4 bases; bases with no gene match: 8. CDR3 in amino acids: CASSPRLAASSYNEQFF. In DNA, the CDR3 is TGCGCCAGCAGCCCCCGACTAGCGGCTAGCTCCTACAATGAGCAGTTCTTC.

The chain recombines TRBV5-1 with TRBJ2-6; D is unresolved. This CDR3 spans 14 amino acids. In germline, CDR1 is SGHRS, CDR2 YFSETQ. Trimming shortened V by 5 bases and J by 5 bases, and 11 bases separated the two germline ends. CDR3 loop: CASSSPGRANVLTF. CDR3 in DNA: TGCGCCAGCAGTAGTCCCGGAAGGGCCAACGTCCTGACTTTC.

The chain joins TRBV7-2 to TRBJ1-2; no clear D gene. Germline V lookup: CDR1 SGHTA, CDR2 FQGNSA. The CDR3 runs to 13 residues. The V end was cut by 2 bases, the J end by 3 bases, with 7 bases between. The DNA for the CDR3 is TGTGCCAGCAGCTTACGACATGACTATGGCTACACCTTC. Translating gives CASSLRHDYGYTF. Together with reference TRBV7-2 and TRBJ1-2, the CDR3 gives the full variable domain: GAGVSQSPSNKVTEKGKDVELRCDPISGHTALYWYRQSLGQGLEFLIYFQGNSAPDKSGLPSDRFSAERTGGSVSTLTIQRTQQEDSAVYLCASSLRHDYGYTFGSGTRLTVV.

A note on this clone: Other DNA sequences from this sample encode an identical CDR3 as well. This chain links TRBV9 with TRBJ2-2; D is unresolved. The CDR3 sequence is 14 residues long. V lost 1 base and J 0 bases, leaving 4 bases between the germline ends. Per the germline V gene, CDR1 is SGDLS and CDR2 is YYNGEE. The CDR3 loop reads CASSVRTNTGELFF. In DNA form, the CDR3 reads TGTGCCAGCAGCGTAAGGACGAACACCGGGGAGCTGTTTTTT.

This chain uses TRBV18 with TRBJ1-1; D possibly corresponds to TRBD1 (5 bases). This CDR3 region has 15 residues. From germline, CDR1 is KGHSH and CDR2 LQKENI. Trimming took off 6 bases at V and 3 bases at J, with 17 bases between the two ends. CDR3 residues: CASSFLRGADTEAFF. The CDR3 coding sequence is TGTGCCAGCTCCTTCTTGCGGGGCGCGGACACTGAAGCTTTCTTT.

The chain is built from TRBV11-2 and TRBJ1-1; D gene ambiguous. Germline V CDR1 and CDR2: SGHAT, FQNNGV. V shed 1 base and J shed 5 bases, with 11 bases lying between them. This CDR3 is built from 14 residues. The CDR3 coding sequence is TGTGCCAGCAGCTTAGGGTTAGGCGGGACTGAAGCTTTCTTT. This sequence encodes CASSLGLGGTEAFF.